Shown below are 20 T cell receptor beta chains from a single sample sequenced in a study of T cell clones after liver transplantation. Libraries were prepared by immunoSEQ multiplex PCR; TCRdb keeps only in-frame clonotypes and omits some of them. This table holds 45,000 to 60,000 clones, about 88% found once. The material sequenced was CD4+ T cells from blood, taken before liver transplant. These receptors originate from a human donor who received a liver transplant.

This chain connects TRBV2 to TRBJ1-2; D unclear. V lost 1 base to trimming and J lost 0 bases, with 6 bases between them. This CDR3 is 14 amino acids long. Per germline, CDR1 SNHLY and CDR2 FYNNEI. The CDR3 loop reads CASSEVMANYGYTF. In nucleotides, the CDR3 is TGTGCCAGCAGTGAAGTGATGGCTAACTATGGCTACACCTTC.

The genes are TRBV18 and TRBJ1-2; TRBD1 aligns across 7 bases. The CDR3 totals 13 residues. J gave up 6 bases and V 2 bases, and 3 bases lay outside the gene matches. Germline values: CDR1 KGHSH, CDR2 LQKENI. This chain's CDR3 is CASSPSRGNGYTF. CDR3 bases: TGTGCCAGCTCACCATCCAGGGGGAATGGCTACACCTTC.

The rearrangement uses TRBV7-2 and TRBJ2-6, with D possibly TRBD2 on 5 matching bases. The length of the CDR3 is 15 residues. From germline, CDR1 is SGHTA and CDR2 FQGNSA. V lost 4 bases and J 1 base, leaving 8 bases between the germline ends. Here the CDR3 reads CASSSGGSGANVLTF. In DNA, the CDR3 is TGTGCCAGCAGCTCCGGAGGATCTGGGGCCAACGTCCTGACTTTC.

This chain joins TRBV6-5 and TRBJ2-1; 13 bases are shared with TRBD2. Trimming removed 2 bases from V and 6 bases from J; junction bases left unmatched: 4. Germline CDR1 is MNHEY and CDR2 is SVGAGI. The length of the CDR3 is 16 residues. CDR3 residues: CASSYPRTSGGNEQFF. The CDR3 bases are TGTGCCAGCAGTTACCCCAGGACTAGCGGGGGCAATGAGCAGTTCTTC.

This chain connects TRBV7-9 to TRBJ2-1; 9 bases align to TRBD1. The germline CDR1 and CDR2 sequences are SEHNR and FQNEAQ (reference sequence). The CDR3 extends over 16 amino acids. The junction had 6 bases not matched to a gene; V was cut back by 4 bases and J by 2 bases. The CDR3 region is CASSSSWTGAYNEQFF. The CDR3 coding sequence is TGTGCCAGCAGCTCGTCGTGGACAGGGGCCTACAATGAGCAGTTCTTC.

The V call is TRBV28, the J call TRBJ2-1; a possible D gene is TRBD1 (6 bases). Germline V gene lookup returns CDR1 MDHEN and CDR2 SYDVKM. The V end lost 3 bases, the J end lost 4 bases, and 13 bases lay between the germline ends. CDR3 length: 15 residues. The CDR3 loop is CASSLPGTQYNEQFF. For the CDR3, the DNA is TGTGCCAGCAGTTTGCCCGGGACACAATACAATGAGCAGTTCTTC.

The rearrangement joins TRBV2 to TRBJ2-5; 10 bases fit TRBD2. CDR1 SNHLY and CDR2 FYNNEI come from the germline V gene. The CDR3 totals 16 residues. V dropped 8 bases and J dropped 9; count of bases not matched to a gene: 18. The chain's CDR3 is CASRHSGGPLQVAQYF. In nucleotides, the CDR3 is TGTGCCAGCCGTCATAGCGGGGGGCCCCTCCAAGTGGCCCAGTACTTC.

This chain joins TRBV6-5 and TRBJ1-2; no reliable D call. V was clipped by 6 bases and J by 2 bases, with 10 bases between them. CDR1 and CDR2 (germline): MNHEY, SVGAGI. CDR3 size: 13 residues. CDR3 sequence: CASSPGRNYGYTF. The CDR3 region has the DNA TGTGCCAGCAGCCCCGGACGGAACTATGGCTACACCTTC.

The J gene is TRBJ2-5, the V gene TRBV4-2; tentatively, D is TRBD1 (5 bases). Trimming took 0 bases from V and 5 from J, leaving 10 bases between them. Germline assignment: CDR1 LGHNA and CDR2 YNFKEQ. The CDR3 is 14 amino acids. The CDR3 spells CASSQDGAAETQYF. The CDR3 region has the DNA TGTGCCAGCAGCCAAGATGGGGCAGCGGAGACCCAGTACTTC.

V is TRBV7-2 and J is TRBJ1-5; a weak D match, TRBD1 (6 bases). Germline CDR1 is SGHTA and CDR2 is FQGNSA. V was pared by 1 base and J by 6 bases, with 10 bases between. There are 14 residues in the CDR3. This chain's CDR3 is CASSLGQGFQPQHF. The CDR3 nucleotides read TGTGCCAGCAGCTTAGGGCAGGGGTTTCAGCCCCAGCATTTT.

The chain links TRBV7-2 to TRBJ2-7; D is uncertain. CDR1 and CDR2 from the germline V gene are SGHTA and FQGNSA. The CDR3 runs 14 residues. V lost 5 bases and J lost 9, with 20 bases in between. The CDR3: CASSTPRTGPRQYF. CDR3 coding DNA: TGTGCCAGCAGCACCCCCAGGACCGGCCCTCGGCAGTACTTC.

This sequence joins TRBV7-2 and TRBJ1-2, with 7 bases matching TRBD1. After removal of 5 bases from V and 0 bases from J, the junction contained 6 bases not matched to a gene. The CDR3 covers 15 residues. CDR1 is SGHTA, CDR2 FQGNSA, per germline. The CDR3 nucleotides are TGTGCCAGCAGCCCATCGACAGGGACTAACTATGGCTACACCTTC. This gives the protein CASSPSTGTNYGYTF.

This clone was detected once. The rearrangement links TRBV30 to TRBJ1-1, with 8 nucleotides matching TRBD1. Germline V lookup: CDR1 GTSNPN, CDR2 SVGIG (reference sequence). The CDR3 is 13 residues long. V trimming: 7 bases; J trimming: 4 bases; junction bases outside the gene matches: 8. CDR3 sequence reads: CASPTGTGTEAFF. Here the CDR3 DNA reads TGTGCCTCGCCAACAGGGACAGGCACTGAAGCTTTCTTT.

V is TRBV7-2 and J is TRBJ2-3, with 7 bases identical to TRBD2. The CDR3 sequence is 12 residues long. Germline V gives CDR1 SGHTA, CDR2 FQGNSA. J gave up 13 bases and V 1 base, and 5 bases lay outside the gene matches. Here the CDR3 DNA reads TGTGCCAGCAGCTTAGGGACTAGGGAGGAGTATTTT. Its translation is CASSLGTREEYF.

V and J are TRBV7-3 and TRBJ2-2; 8 bases are shared with TRBD1. The germline CDR1 and CDR2 sequences are SGHTA and FQGTGA. The CDR3 is 15 residues long. V lost 5 bases to trimming and J lost 4 bases; unmatched junction nucleotides: 6. The CDR3 loop is CASSRGQATTGELFF. As DNA, the CDR3 is TGTGCCAGCAGCAGGGGACAGGCGACCACCGGGGAGCTGTTTTTT.

CDR3 sequence (DNA): TGTGCCAGCGCCTTTATGTGGGGTAATCAGCCCCAGCATTTT. This translates into CASAFMWGNQPQHF. V and J are TRBV6-1 and TRBJ1-5; D is uncertain. Germline V CDR1 and CDR2: MNHNS, SASEGT. This CDR3 has 14 amino acids. V lost 8 bases to trimming and J lost 4 bases, with 15 bases between them.

The chain combines TRBV4-1 with TRBJ2-1; 15 bases align to TRBD2. CDR3 length: 16 amino acids. The ends lost 5 bases at V and 6 bases at J; junction bases unmatched: 5. Germline V CDR1 and CDR2: MGHRA, YSYEKL. This chain's CDR3 is CASSYGLAGGLNEQFF. The CDR3 bases are TGCGCCAGCAGCTATGGACTAGCGGGGGGGCTCAATGAGCAGTTCTTC.

The rearrangement joins TRBV19 to TRBJ2-5, with D perhaps TRBD1 or TRBD2 (6 bases each). This CDR3 contains 13 residues. The germline gives CDR1 LNHDA, CDR2 SQIVND (reference sequence). Between the trimmed V and J ends, which lost 5 bases and 4 bases, there was a span of 11 bases. The CDR3 loop reads CASSQSGAETQYF. DNA for the CDR3: TGTGCCAGTAGTCAGTCGGGGGCAGAGACCCAGTACTTC.

This clone has just a few counts. The chain carries TRBV28 and TRBJ1-5; D gene uncertain. The CDR3 is 14 residues long. Germline lookup yields CDR1 MDHEN and CDR2 SYDVKM. V was pared by 7 bases and J by 0 bases, with 10 bases between. CDR3 amino acids: CASKATYSNQPQHF. The CDR3 region has the DNA TGTGCCAGCAAGGCGACATATAGCAATCAGCCCCAGCATTTT. Together with reference TRBV28 and TRBJ1-5, the CDR3 gives the full variable domain: DVKVTQSSRYLVKRTGEKVFLECVQDMDHENMFWYRQDPGLGLRLIYFSYDVKMKEKGDIPEGYSVSREKKERFSLILESASTNQTSMYLCASKATYSNQPQHFGDGTRLSIL.

This chain connects TRBV7-6 to TRBJ1-4; D is uncertain. V lost 5 bases and J lost 5, with 3 bases in between. Germline V gene data show CDR1 as SGHVS and CDR2 as FNYEAQ. There are 11 residues in the CDR3. DNA for the CDR3: TGTGCCAGCAGCGCAAATGAAAAACTGTTTTTT. It is translated as CASSANEKLFF. The variable domain in full, with the rest retrieved from reference TRBV7-6 and TRBJ1-4, is GAGVSQSPRYKVTKRGQDVALRCDPISGHVSLYWYRQALGQGPEFLTYFNYEAQQDKSGLPNDRFSAERPEGSISTLTIQRTEQRDSAMYRCASSANEKLFFGSGTQLSVL.